A single sample is the source of the 15 T cell receptor beta chains below, sequenced in a study of T cell responses to AZD1222 COVID-19 vaccine. This table comes from immunoSEQ multiplex PCR, and its TCRdb copy is limited to in-frame clones, with some not included. Found here are over 150,000 clones, 90% of them singletons; the top ten hold less than 1.6%. The sequencing here drew on peripheral blood, taken on day 0 of AZD1222 vaccination. All receptors derive from an adult in good health.

This chain uses TRBV6-5 with TRBJ2-2; 12 bases align to TRBD2. The CDR3 covers 15 residues. J lost 6 bases, V lost 5 bases, and 4 bases had no gene match. Germline-derived CDR1 and CDR2 are MNHEY and SVGAGI. The CDR3 reads CASSPPSGGAGELFF. The CDR3 coding sequence is TGTGCCAGCAGTCCCCCTAGCGGGGGGGCCGGGGAGCTGTTTTTT.

This clone was seen once. The V call is TRBV6-6, the J call TRBJ1-3; D uncertain. V lost 6 bases, J lost 2 bases, and 14 bases lay in between. CDR3 length: 15 amino acids. The germline V gene has CDR1 MNHNY and CDR2 SVGAGI (reference sequence). Here the CDR3 DNA reads TGTGCCAGCAGGGTACTTGTTAACCCTGGAAACACCATATATTTT. Its protein product is CASRVLVNPGNTIYF.

With respect to this clone: The same CDR3 can be traced to other DNA sequences in this sample. The CDR3 reads CASSPDREYGYTF. CDR3 bases: TGTGCCAGCTCACCGGACAGGGAGTATGGCTACACCTTC. The chain uses TRBV18 and TRBJ1-2; 8 nucleotides line up with TRBD1. The CDR3 has 13 amino acids. Germline V gives CDR1 KGHSH, CDR2 LQKENI. V dropped 3 bases and J dropped 5; count of bases not matched to a gene: 2.

V and J are TRBV6-5 and TRBJ1-3; 8 bases are a match to TRBD1. Germline CDR1 and CDR2: MNHEY and SVGAGI. CDR3 length equals 16 residues. Losses at the gene ends were 0 bases for V and 1 base for J; bases not matched to a gene: 2. The CDR3: CASSYSTGDSGNTIYF. DNA for the CDR3: TGTGCCAGCAGTTACTCGACAGGGGATTCTGGAAACACCATATATTTT.

The chain carries TRBV20-1 and TRBJ2-3; D is ambiguous. Germline CDR1 reads DFQATT; CDR2 reads SNEGSKA (reference sequence). The length of the CDR3 is 14 residues. V lost 3 bases to trimming and J lost 3 bases, with 13 bases between them. The CDR3 region has the DNA TGCAGTGCTAGTCGAAGGGTAGGGACAGATACGCAGTATTTT. Its translation is CSASRRVGTDTQYF.

The CDR3 DNA reads as TGCAGCGCTAAACAGGGTATATTGGAAAAACTGTTTTTT. Its translation: CSAKQGILEKLFF. The V and J genes are TRBV29-1 and TRBJ1-4; D may be TRBD1 (6 bases). CDR1 and CDR2 from the germline V gene are SQVTM and ANQGSEA. This CDR3 region has 13 residues. V gave up 7 bases and J gave up 8 bases, with 17 bases separating them.

The chain is built from TRBV27 and TRBJ1-1; 9 positions match TRBD1. In germline, CDR1 is MNHEY, CDR2 SMNVEV (reference sequence). V lost 5 bases to trimming and J lost 0 bases; unmatched junction nucleotides: 10. This CDR3 has 17 residues. Here the CDR3 reads CASSILNRGQMNTEAFF. CDR3 nucleotides: TGTGCCAGCAGTATCCTGAACAGGGGGCAGATGAACACTGAAGCTTTCTTT.

The CDR3 DNA follows: TGTGCCAGCAGCTCCTATGGAGGACACTCAACTAATGAAAAACTGTTTTTT. The encoded protein is CASSSYGGHSTNEKLFF. V usage is TRBV7-2 and J usage is TRBJ1-4, with D tentatively TRBD1 (5 bases). Deletions cut 4 bases from V and 0 bases from J, with 15 bases between. The germline CDR1 and CDR2 sequences are SGHTA and FQGNSA. The CDR3 length is 17 residues.

The chain carries TRBV5-1 and TRBJ1-2; no clear D. The V end lost 0 bases, the J end lost 0 bases, and 6 bases lay between the germline ends. CDR1 is SGHRS, CDR2 YFSETQ, per germline. The CDR3 is 14 amino acids. CDR3 loop: CASSLDSANYGYTF. CDR3 DNA sequence: TGCGCCAGCAGCTTGGACAGCGCTAACTATGGCTACACCTTC.

CDR3 sequence reads: CASSDGQGAHYGYTF. Written as DNA, the CDR3 is TGTGCCAGCAGCGACGGACAGGGGGCTCACTATGGCTACACCTTC. The chain is built from TRBV7-9 and TRBJ1-2; TRBD1 matches at 11 bases. CDR3 size: 15 residues. Germline V gene data show CDR1 as SEHNR and CDR2 as FQNEAQ (reference sequence). With 5 bases clipped from V and 3 bases from J, the junction kept 5 bases outside the gene matches.

The chain uses TRBV28 and TRBJ1-2; no definite D call. The CDR3 sequence is 12 residues long. Germline CDR1 reads MDHEN; CDR2 reads SYDVKM. Trimming left V 11 bases short and J 0 bases short, with 10 bases between. This CDR3 is CAAAWANYGYTF. CDR3 DNA: TGTGCCGCCGCGTGGGCTAACTATGGCTACACCTTC.

The chain combines TRBV11-1 with TRBJ1-1; D uncertain. V was pared by 10 bases and J by 2 bases, with 14 bases between. CDR1 is SGHAT, CDR2 FQDESV, per germline (reference sequence). This CDR3 comprises 13 residues. The CDR3 DNA sequence: TGTGCCAACGGGCGTGGACCTAACACTGAAGCTTTCTTT. Translating gives CANGRGPNTEAFF.

V and J are TRBV5-1 and TRBJ2-1; 15 bases are shared with TRBD2. The CDR3 is 16 residues long. V trimming: 4 bases; J trimming: 6 bases; junction bases outside the gene matches: 5. Per germline, CDR1 SGHRS and CDR2 YFSETQ. This chain's CDR3 is CASSRTSGGAGNEQFF. In DNA form, the CDR3 reads TGCGCCAGCAGCCGGACTAGCGGGGGGGCGGGCAATGAGCAGTTCTTC.

This chain joins TRBV5-1 and TRBJ2-1, with TRBD1 identical over 7 bases. The CDR3 totals 16 residues. The germline V gene encodes CDR1 SGHRS and CDR2 YFSETQ. The V and J ends lost 3 bases and 1 base, in that order; junction bases with no gene match: 7. The CDR3 here is CASSSGDRVSYNEQFF. CDR3 nucleotides: TGCGCCAGCAGCTCCGGCGACAGGGTTTCCTACAATGAGCAGTTCTTC. The full variable domain, its missing parts supplied by reference TRBV5-1 and TRBJ2-1, is KAGVTQTPRYLIKTRGQQVTLSCSPISGHRSVSWYQQTPGQGLQFLFEYFSETQRNKGNFPGRFSGRQFSNSRSEMNVSTLELGDSALYLCASSSGDRVSYNEQFFGPGTRLTVL.

This clone was recorded once. V and J are TRBV6-5 and TRBJ1-1; TRBD1 matches 7 bases. J lost 0 bases, V lost 7 bases, and 8 bases had no gene match. Germline lookup yields CDR1 MNHEY and CDR2 SVGAGI. The CDR3 totals 15 residues. The CDR3 coding sequence is TGTGCCAGCACTAGGGGGGGACAGTTGAACACTGAAGCTTTCTTT. Its protein is CASTRGGQLNTEAFF.